This T cell receptor beta chain was profiled in a study of graft-versus-host responses after intestinal transplantation. On the study more broadly: The study gave all recipients anti-thymocyte globulin induction, then tacrolimus and steroids for three to four years. Study-wide findings and caveats: GvH clones occurred in recipient marrow; some first appeared in ileum or blood. Peak levels of circulating GvH clones tracked with early post-transplant HvG declines. Across patients carrying graft-donor T cell macrochimerism, allografts held high graft-versus-host to host-versus-graft clonal ratios.

Libraries were prepared by immunoSEQ multiplex PCR; TCRdb keeps only in-frame clonotypes and omits some of them. The profile shows approximately 100,000 clones, roughly 88% of them singletons. As to this clone: Its target is unknown.

The CDR3 loop spans 14 amino acids. CDR1 is LGHNA and CDR2 is YNFKEQ in the germline V gene. V was clipped by 2 bases and J by 0 bases, with 8 bases between them. This receptor was obtained from a human patient who received an intestinal transplant, so some T cells may come from the graft donor. V is TRBV4-2 and J is TRBJ2-7; D may be TRBD2 (5 bases). Source: PBMCs, taken 255 days after intestinal transplant. CDR3 amino acids: CASSQRTSSYEQYF. For the CDR3, the DNA is TGTGCCAGCAGCCAAAGAACTAGCTCCTACGAGCAGTACTTC.